The entry that follows covers one T cell receptor beta chain sequence. Its antigen remains unknown. V was trimmed by 8 bases and J by 3 bases, leaving 16 bases between them. CDR3 length: 14 residues. The germline gives CDR1 MDHEN, CDR2 SYDVKM. The repertoire was sequenced with immunoSEQ multiplex PCR; TCRdb's copy has only in-frame clones and lacks some. The sample contains roughly 260,000 clones, over 90% of which appear only once. This specimen belongs to a study of T cell responses to AZD1222 COVID-19 vaccine. Broader study findings: Possibly, clonal diversity was underestimated; donors were largely white British and included more females. Repertoire sampling was restricted to post-peak T cell response timepoints. Vaccine-related CD4 TCRs covered spike, predominating at 160-218 and 743-854. Just 6 or 7 people given AZD1222 tested seropositive at baseline.

This receptor was identified in an adult in good health. Sequenced material: peripheral blood, taken on day 0 of AZD1222 vaccination. This chain connects TRBV28 to TRBJ1-1; no clear D gene. This CDR3 reads CASDPARDYTEAFF. As DNA, the CDR3 is TGTGCCAGCGATCCCGCCCGGGATTACACTGAAGCTTTCTTT.